This section outlines one T cell receptor beta chain sequence together with its context. The antigen is not known. Expressed TCRB transcripts were sequenced because the isolated RNA had all been reverse transcribed beforehand. The table came from immunoSEQ multiplex PCR; TCRdb's copy has only in-frame clones and leaves some out. Of around 160,000 clones listed, about 8.3% are singletons. This sample was included in a study of beta chain features in type 1 diabetes. On the study more broadly: Healthy donors, compared against patients, showed similar age, gender and cell yields.

Germline values: CDR1 SGDLS, CDR2 YYNGEE. The CDR3 spans 18 residues. Trimming removed 0 bases from V and 5 bases from J; junction bases left unmatched: 13. Study observations and caveats: It was among patients, rather than healthy donors, that naive, central memory and Treg TCRB repertoires appeared more similar. Here, the possible influence of HLA type (on TCRB rearrangement) remained unresolved. For Type 1 diabetes patients, all four CD4+ subsets carried TCRB CDR3s that were moderately but significantly shorter. In type 1 diabetes patients, VDJ junctions had fewer insertions; deletions at these junctions were more frequent.

Sequencing was carried out using central memory CD4+ T cells from blood. The genes are TRBV9 and TRBJ2-3, with TRBD1 matching over 9 bases. The sequence was collected from a woman between 18 and 29 years old with type 1 diabetes. For the CDR3, the DNA is TGTGCCAGCAGCGTAGCTACTGGGGTACAGGGGGCGATAGATACGCAGTATTTT. Translated, it gives CASSVATGVQGAIDTQYF.